The present T cell receptor (beta chain) was sequenced within a study of human T cells and chemical hapten exposure. For the study at large: The study patch tested 0.01% DPC on the upper back and read results at 6 days. There were per-sample TCR yield variations, arising mainly from small pooled library volume differences. Study-level points and caveats: Against controls, expanded TCRs gave rise to significantly more large CDR3 similarity clusters.

This sample's time point: pre-sensitization, week 0. Treatment denoted: therapeutic diphenylcyclopropenone sensitization with weekly scalp DPC. Researchers extracted total RNA from unfractionated whole blood. With regard to this clonotype: Antigen unknown.

The CDR3 contains 13 residues. Germline V CDR1 and CDR2: KGHSH, LQKENI. Trimming removed 6 bases at V and 8 bases at J, with 16 bases between. TCRdb redid the calling of the RACE reads with MiXCR, one entry per CDR3 protein. This table has 250,000 to 300,000 distinct CDR3 sequences, 7.5% to 8% appearing once. The chain uses TRBV18 and TRBJ1-2, with a weak D call TRBD1 (5 bases). This receptor was identified in a man aged 18 to 29 with alopecia areata. Some clones in this sample may be carry-over from other donors' samples. Sequences were derived from whole blood, sampled in connection with sensitization to the hapten diphenylcyclopropenone (DPC). Written as DNA, the CDR3 is TGTGCCAGCTCTACCAGTGGGGGGAAAGGCTACACCTTC. Its protein product is CASSTSGGKGYTF.